This T cell receptor (beta chain) was identified in a study of low-dose radiotherapy and immunotherapy resistance in tumors. Across the study: Every two weeks, cyclophosphamide 200 mg/m2 was infused one day before radiation plus immunotherapy. Patients took oral aspirin 300 mg daily for four cycles from cycle 1 day 1.

Low-dose radiotherapy, low-dose cyclophosphamide, aspirin, ipilimumab and nivolumab were all given to the donors. Advanced solid tumors lacking tumor-infiltrating lymphocytes characterized eligible patients. V lost 5 bases, J lost 1 base, and 1 base stayed unmatched. Germline V gives CDR1 MNHEY, CDR2 SMNVEV (reference sequence). There are 14 residues in the CDR3. With TRAV- and TRBV-specific primers, first-strand cDNA was made, covering the alpha and beta chains. A 20-cycle PCR with a constant-region primer and V-primer adapter amplified TCRs. TCRdb reanalysed the reads using MiXCR and keeps one entry per CDR3 protein. The table records under 15,000 distinct CDR3 sequences, over 55% of them present only once.

This chain links TRBV27 with TRBJ2-7; 11 bases align to TRBD2. This TCR derives from a human donor with advanced metastatic prostate, ovarian, gallbladder or colorectal cancer (not recorded which). This table probably holds off-target reads from a library built for another chain. The CDR3 DNA reads as TGTGCCAGCAGTATAGCGGGGGGGTCCTACGAGCAGTACTTC. Its protein is CASSIAGGSYEQYF.